This note documents a single T cell receptor beta chain sequence. Its antigen remains unidentified. The CDR3 covers 15 residues. Germline assignment: CDR1 MNHNY and CDR2 SVGAGI (reference sequence). V lost 5 bases to trimming and J lost 4 bases; unmatched junction nucleotides: 10. This entry belongs to a study of T cell responses to AZD1222 COVID-19 vaccine. Study-wide results and limits: Clonal diversity was possibly underestimated; the donors were predominantly white British and more often female.

Assay used: immunoSEQ multiplex PCR; TCRdb lists only in-frame clones, some missing. The top ten hold about 1.2% of the sample, which has roughly 28,000 clones, about 89% seen once. Sequences were derived from peripheral blood, sampled on day 0 of AZD1222 vaccination. This sequence joins TRBV6-6 and TRBJ1-2; 7 nucleotides line up with TRBD1. This clonotype originated in an adult in good health. The CDR3 here is CASSPRDSGRYGYTF. In DNA, the CDR3 is TGTGCCAGCAGTCCCCGGGACAGCGGGCGCTATGGCTACACCTTC.